The 13 T cell receptor beta chains reported below all come from one sample, sequenced in a study of cytomegalovirus exposure and HLA in healthy donors. PCR primers comprised 60 Vbeta and 13 Jbeta primers. Sequenced by immunoSEQ multiplex PCR; TCRdb stores in-frame clones only, minus some. This sample carries about 98,000 clones, around 75% of them seen once, and the ten largest clones take over 9.5%. Sequenced input: PBMCs. The receptors originated from a man in his late teens or twenties in good health and CMV-seropositive.

The chain employs TRBV30 and TRBJ1-5, with TRBD1 as a possible D gene (5 bases). This CDR3 spans 17 amino acids. V was clipped by 4 bases and J by 2 bases, with 21 bases between them. Germline V gene sequence: CDR1 GTSNPN, CDR2 SVGIG (reference sequence). The CDR3 nucleotides are TGTGCCTGGAATCACCCCACCTCAGGGATAGGCAATCAGCCCCAGCATTTT. Its protein is CAWNHPTSGIGNQPQHF.

The chain has TRBV2 and TRBJ2-1, with 8 bases fitting TRBD2. Trimming removed 8 bases from V and 6 bases from J; junction bases left unmatched: 0. The CDR3 contains 11 residues. CDR1 and CDR2 (germline): SNHLY, FYNNEI. The DNA for the CDR3 is TGTGCCAGCGGGACTAGCAATGAGCAGTTCTTC. Translation gives CASGTSNEQFF.

The V gene is TRBV14, the J gene TRBJ1-1, with D possibly matching TRBD1 (5 bases). The CDR3 has 14 residues. V dropped 1 base and J dropped 5 bases, with 11 bases sitting between them. In germline, CDR1 is SGHDN, CDR2 FVKESK. CDR3 sequence: CASSQVYGGTEAFF. The CDR3 DNA sequence: TGTGCCAGCAGCCAAGTATATGGGGGGACTGAAGCTTTCTTT.

The chain uses TRBV7-8 and TRBJ2-1; 8 positions match TRBD2. This CDR3 has 16 residues. J was trimmed by 3 bases and V by 1 base; bases with no gene match: 5. The V gene's germline CDR1 is SGHVS and CDR2 FQNEAQ. CDR3 sequence: CASSLGAGGGYNEQFF. The DNA for the CDR3 is TGTGCCAGCAGCTTAGGGGCGGGGGGCGGCTACAATGAGCAGTTCTTC.

This clone showed up just a few times. This sequence joins TRBV18 and TRBJ1-6; 12 bases are a match to TRBD1. CDR3 size: 14 residues. The germline CDR1 and CDR2 sequences are KGHSH and LQKENI. The J segment lost 12 bases and the V segment lost 3 bases, leaving 3 bases of the junction unmatched. The CDR3 region has the DNA TGTGCCAGCTCACCGGGACAGGGGGCGGAACCCCTCCACTTT. Protein sequence: CASSPGQGAEPLHF.

This chain's CDR3 is CASSATNRGRYGYTF. The DNA of the CDR3 is TGCGCCAGCAGCGCCACCAACAGGGGCCGTTATGGCTACACCTTC. The chain combines TRBV5-1 with TRBJ1-2, with 7 bases identical to TRBD1. Per the germline V gene, CDR1 is SGHRS and CDR2 is YFSETQ. The CDR3 sequence is 15 residues long. V was pared by 4 bases and J by 5 bases, with 11 bases of the junction left unmatched.

The chain couples TRBV5-1 to TRBJ1-4; D perhaps matches TRBD1 (6 bases). The V gene lost 2 bases and the J gene lost 7 bases, with 15 bases spanning the gap. Looked up from germline, CDR1 is SGHRS and CDR2 is YFSETQ. The CDR3 length is 15 residues. CDR3 amino acids: CASSFGTLEGEKLFF. The CDR3 DNA is TGCGCCAGCAGCTTCGGGACACTTGAGGGTGAAAAACTGTTTTTT.

The chain has TRBV14 and TRBJ1-2; TRBD1 might be the D (6 bases). The CDR3 totals 15 residues. Trimming removed 4 bases at V and 5 bases at J, with 17 bases between. The germline CDR1 and CDR2 sequences are SGHDN and FVKESK. The CDR3 protein is CASSRNTGTSYGYTF. The CDR3 DNA follows: TGTGCCAGCAGCCGAAATACGGGGACATCATATGGCTACACCTTC. Filled out from reference TRBV14 and TRBJ1-2, the complete variable domain reads EAGVTQFPSHSVIEKGQTVTLRCDPISGHDNLYWYRRVMGKEIKFLLHFVKESKQDESGMPNNRFLAERTGGTYSTLKVQPAELEDSGVYFCASSRNTGTSYGYTFGSGTRLTVV.

The table lists this clone with a count of one. This chain connects TRBV5-6 to TRBJ2-3; D possibly corresponds to TRBD2 (5 bases). This CDR3 spans 14 amino acids. CDR1 is SGHDT and CDR2 is YYEEEE in the germline V gene. Trimming took off 8 bases at V and 5 bases at J, with 18 bases between the two ends. The CDR3, as DNA: TGTGCCAGTGGTAGAGGGTACCAAGGAGATACGCAGTATTTT. Its translation is CASGRGYQGDTQYF.

The chain uses TRBV30 and TRBJ1-2; weak D call: TRBD1 (6 bases). The V and J ends lost 4 bases and 1 base respectively, with 28 bases between them. CDR3 length: 19 residues. Germline lookup yields CDR1 GTSNPN and CDR2 SVGIG (reference sequence). The CDR3 loop is CAWNYIPWGRGRFNYGYTF. The CDR3 coding sequence is TGTGCCTGGAACTACATTCCCTGGGGCAGGGGACGGTTTAACTATGGCTACACCTTC.

The chain recombines TRBV7-9 with TRBJ1-1, with D possibly matching TRBD1 (6 bases). Germline assignment: CDR1 SEHNR and CDR2 FQNEAQ (reference sequence). The CDR3 spans 16 residues. With 1 base removed from V and 6 bases from J, the gap between germline ends came to 18 bases. The CDR3 sequence: CASSLGVVGAFAEAFF. For the CDR3, the DNA is TGTGCCAGCAGCTTAGGGGTCGTGGGGGCTTTCGCTGAAGCTTTCTTT.

The rearrangement joins TRBV5-1 to TRBJ2-7; D is possibly TRBD2 (7 bases). Germline CDR1 is SGHRS and CDR2 is YFSETQ. The CDR3 is made up of 14 amino acids. Trimming pared 3 bases from V and 6 bases from J, leaving 16 bases between. The CDR3 region is CASSWGGGASEQYF. The CDR3 nucleotides are TGCGCCAGCAGCTGGGGGGGCGGCGCCTCCGAGCAGTACTTC.

The chain uses TRBV4-2 and TRBJ2-3, with D tentatively TRBD2 (6 bases). The CDR3 is made up of 16 amino acids. Per germline, CDR1 LGHNA and CDR2 YNFKEQ. V dropped 0 bases and J dropped 1 base, with 11 bases sitting between them. CDR3 nucleotides: TGTGCCAGCAGCCAAGAGGGGCGGGGAGGCACAGATACGCAGTATTTT. As protein: CASSQEGRGGTDTQYF.